The subject of this entry is one T cell receptor beta chain. The antigen is unknown. The sample belongs to a study of T cells in localized non-small cell lung cancer. Study results and limitations: Appearing in adjacent lung were a median about 50 of the top 100 tumor clones. Adjacent uninvolved lung tissue had the highest T cell clonality, exceeding tumor. Higher blood T cell density tracked longer overall survival.

The CDR3 covers 11 residues. The V end was cut by 5 bases, the J end by 2 bases, with 4 bases between. The V gene's germline CDR1 is MNHEY and CDR2 SVGAGI. Clones were read by immunoSEQ multiplex PCR, and TCRdb kept only the in-frame ones, dropping some. The sample lists 31,000 or so clones, about 89% occurring once. This clonotype was obtained from a female donor of 60 years or more with stage I lung adenocarcinoma. The chain links TRBV6-5 to TRBJ2-7, with D hard to call. Sequences were derived from peripheral blood, sampled before any cancer treatment. As DNA, the CDR3 is TGTGCCAGCAGTACTACCTACGAGCAGTACTTC. It codes for CASSTTYEQYF.